These 19 T cell receptor beta chains were sequenced from one sample in a study of cytomegalovirus exposure and HLA in healthy donors. Use of 60 Vbeta and 13 Jbeta primers characterized the PCR. Sequenced by immunoSEQ multiplex PCR; TCRdb stores in-frame clones only, minus some. The table shows approximately 100,000 clones, with more than 60% occurring only once. The sequenced material came from PBMCs. These receptors originate from a man in his fifties or sixties in good health and CMV-seropositive.

DNA of the CDR3: TGTGCCAGCAGCTCCAGACAGACACGCTCTGGAAACACCATATATTTT. Residues: CASSSRQTRSGNTIYF. The chain carries TRBV7-2 and TRBJ1-3, with a tentative D call TRBD1 (5 bases). The CDR3 runs to 16 residues. The ends were cut back, 4 bases at V and 0 bases at J, with 13 bases in the middle. Germline V lookup: CDR1 SGHTA, CDR2 FQGNSA.

The V gene is TRBV7-2, the J gene TRBJ2-7; 8 bases fit TRBD2. V was clipped by 1 base and J by 6 bases; unmatched bases: 5. In germline, CDR1 is SGHTA, CDR2 FQGNSA. The CDR3 covers 14 residues. The CDR3 here is CASSLETGGSEQYF. For the CDR3, the DNA is TGTGCCAGCAGCTTAGAAACGGGGGGGTCCGAGCAGTACTTC. The full variable domain, rest sourced from reference TRBV7-2 and TRBJ2-7, is GAGVSQSPSNKVTEKGKDVELRCDPISGHTALYWYRQSLGQGLEFLIYFQGNSAPDKSGLPSDRFSAERTGGSVSTLTIQRTQQEDSAVYLCASSLETGGSEQYFGPGTRLTVT.

This clone appeared once. This chain connects TRBV6-1 to TRBJ2-5; D remains ambiguous. The CDR3 covers 13 residues. Germline-derived CDR1 and CDR2 are MNHNS and SASEGT. Trimming cost V 5 bases and J 2 bases, with 9 bases left between them. CDR3 in DNA: TGTGCCAGCAGTAACTCTCCGCAAGAGACCCAGTACTTC. Residues: CASSNSPQETQYF.

The gene calls are TRBV7-8 and TRBJ2-1; 15 bases are shared with TRBD2. Germline V CDR1 and CDR2: SGHVS, FQNEAQ. The V gene end was trimmed by 2 bases and the J gene end by 5 bases; junction bases not matched to a gene: 7. This CDR3 is 18 amino acids long. For the CDR3, the DNA is TGTGCCAGCAGCTTACGGACTAGCGGGGGGGCGATCAACAATGAGCAGTTCTTC. As protein: CASSLRTSGGAINNEQFF.

The gene calls are TRBV7-9 and TRBJ1-3, with a weak D call TRBD1 (5 bases). The germline V gene has CDR1 SEHNR and CDR2 FQNEAQ (reference sequence). The CDR3 is made up of 15 amino acids. Trimming cost V 7 bases and J 4 bases, with 17 bases left between them. CDR3 nucleotides: TGTGCCAGCAACCGAATCAGGGAGGTCGGAAACACCATATATTTT. It yields the protein CASNRIREVGNTIYF.

The chain combines TRBV25-1 with TRBJ2-3; D unclear. Trimming shortened V by 3 bases and J by 6 bases, and 7 bases separated the two germline ends. The CDR3 is 12 residues long. In germline, CDR1 is MGHDK, CDR2 SYGVNS. As DNA, the CDR3 is TGTGCCAGCAGTGACGCCGGGGATACGCAGTATTTT. Translation: CASSDAGDTQYF.

The chain combines TRBV14 with TRBJ2-7, with TRBD1 identical over 7 bases. V trimming: 1 base; J trimming: 3 bases; junction bases outside the gene matches: 0. This CDR3 spans 13 amino acids. Germline-derived CDR1 and CDR2 are SGHDN and FVKESK. The CDR3 DNA is TGTGCCAGCAGCCAAGGACAGGGCTACGAGCAGTACTTC. Protein product: CASSQGQGYEQYF.

The V gene is TRBV7-2, the J gene TRBJ2-1, with 10 nucleotides matching TRBD1. The germline gives CDR1 SGHTA, CDR2 FQGNSA. Trimming took 1 base from V and 7 from J; bases not matched to a gene: 4. The CDR3 length is 15 residues. The CDR3 nucleotides read TGTGCCAGCAGCTTAGGCGGGACAGGGGTTAATGAGCAGTTCTTC. It specifies CASSLGGTGVNEQFF.

This rearrangement joins TRBV18 to TRBJ2-1, with 12 positions matching TRBD2. This CDR3 has 17 residues. The germline V gene has CDR1 KGHSH and CDR2 LQKENI. V trimming: 1 base; J trimming: 4 bases; junction bases outside the gene matches: 5. This CDR3 reads CASSPLLAGGIYNEQFF. In nucleotides, the CDR3 is TGTGCCAGCTCACCACTACTAGCGGGGGGTATATACAATGAGCAGTTCTTC.

The genes are TRBV5-8 and TRBJ2-7, with no clear D. The CDR3 length is 11 residues. Germline V gene sequence: CDR1 SGHTS, CDR2 YDEGEE. Trimming took off 4 bases at V and 2 bases at J, with 4 bases between the two ends. The DNA of the CDR3 is TGTGCCAGCAGCCCAACCTACGAGCAGTACTTC. It translates to CASSPTYEQYF. Full variable domain (outside the CDR3, taken from reference TRBV5-8 and TRBJ2-7): EAGVTQSPTHLIKTRGQQATLRCSPISGHTSVYWYQQALGLGLQFLLWYDEGEERNRGNFPPRFSGRQFPNYSSELNVNALELEDSALYLCASSPTYEQYFGPGTRLTVT.

The chain uses TRBV19 and TRBJ2-3; weak D call: TRBD1 (6 bases). Germline V gene data show CDR1 as LNHDA and CDR2 as SQIVND (reference sequence). Trimming shortened V by 1 base and J by 2 bases, and 13 bases separated the two germline ends. The CDR3 spans 16 residues. In DNA form, the CDR3 reads TGTGCCAGTAGTATAGGGATAGGGGGTTACACAGATACGCAGTATTTT. Translated: CASSIGIGGYTDTQYF.

The J gene is TRBJ2-5, the V gene TRBV18; D is perhaps TRBD1 (5 bases). CDR3 length: 13 amino acids. V lost 8 bases, J lost 2 bases, and 12 bases lay in between. Germline V lookup: CDR1 KGHSH, CDR2 LQKENI. This chain's CDR3 is CASATDRQETQYF. DNA of the CDR3: TGTGCCAGCGCGACAGACAGACAAGAGACCCAGTACTTC.

The rearrangement uses TRBV7-3 and TRBJ2-1, with 12 bases matching TRBD2. V was pared by 0 bases and J by 4 bases, with 4 bases of the junction left unmatched. Germline V gene sequence: CDR1 SGHTA, CDR2 FQGTGA. The CDR3 runs to 17 residues. Written as DNA, the CDR3 is TGTGCCAGCAGCTTAACGGGTCTAGCGGGGGGGTACAATGAGCAGTTCTTC. It specifies CASSLTGLAGGYNEQFF.

The V and J genes are TRBV5-8 and TRBJ1-4; TRBD1 matches 7 bases. Germline values: CDR1 SGHTS, CDR2 YDEGEE. The V and J ends lost 0 bases and 7 bases, in that order; junction bases with no gene match: 12. The CDR3 loop spans 17 amino acids. The chain's CDR3 is CASSLEWVGQPSEKLFF. In DNA, the CDR3 is TGTGCCAGCAGCTTGGAGTGGGTGGGACAGCCGAGTGAAAAACTGTTTTTT.

The sample holds a few counts of this clone. The genes are TRBV6-1 and TRBJ1-6, with no clear D. Looked up from germline, CDR1 is MNHNS and CDR2 is SASEGT. This CDR3 has 15 amino acids. Trimming removed 2 bases at V and 7 bases at J, with 12 bases between. The CDR3 bases are TGTGCCAGCAGTGAAAGATCCGCCCGGAATTCACCCCTCCACTTT. This sequence encodes CASSERSARNSPLHF.

The chain carries TRBV4-2 and TRBJ2-5; 7 nucleotides match TRBD2. The CDR3 has 17 residues. J was trimmed by 10 bases and V by 4 bases; bases with no gene match: 21. The V gene's germline CDR1 is LGHNA and CDR2 YNFKEQ. The CDR3 here is CASSLTSGIGGEIGQYF. The CDR3 coding sequence is TGTGCCAGCAGCCTTACTTCTGGTATTGGGGGGGAAATTGGCCAGTACTTC.

The chain has TRBV29-1 and TRBJ2-6; 8 nucleotides agree with TRBD1. This CDR3 has 16 residues. The germline gives CDR1 SQVTM, CDR2 ANQGSEA. The ends lost 6 bases at V and 0 bases at J; junction bases unmatched: 7. CDR3 coding DNA: TGCAGCGTCCCCCGGGACAGGAGCTCTGGGGCCAACGTCCTGACTTTC. This translates into CSVPRDRSSGANVLTF. The entire variable domain, with the rest obtained from reference TRBV29-1 and TRBJ2-6, is as follows: SAVISQKPSRDICQRGTSLTIQCQVDSQVTMMFWYRQQPGQSLTLIATANQGSEATYESGFVIDKFPISRPNLTFSTLTVSNMSPEDSSIYLCSVPRDRSSGANVLTFGAGSRLTVL.

This sequence joins TRBV28 and TRBJ2-3; TRBD2 is a possible D gene (5 bases). Germline CDR1 reads MDHEN; CDR2 reads SYDVKM. This CDR3 spans 14 amino acids. Trimming left V 1 base short and J 8 bases short, with 13 bases between. The CDR3 DNA is TGTGCCAGCAGTTTATACCCTAGCTCAGCTACGCAGTATTTT. It codes for CASSLYPSSATQYF.

V usage is TRBV5-1 and J usage is TRBJ2-3, with D perhaps matching TRBD2 (6 bases). The V end lost 4 bases, the J end lost 0 bases, and 30 bases lay between the germline ends. This CDR3 region has 21 residues. Germline V gene sequence: CDR1 SGHRS, CDR2 YFSETQ. CDR3 residues: CASSRRPSGSALDTSTDTQYF. CDR3 sequence (DNA): TGCGCCAGCAGCCGCAGGCCCTCCGGGAGCGCTCTAGACACCAGCACAGATACGCAGTATTTT.